The 5 T cell receptor beta chains below come from one sample, sequenced in a study of Graves' ophthalmopathy and Graves' hyperthyroidism. From RNA, the CDR3 regions of TCR beta chains were amplified and sequenced. The library came from an HTBI-primed first-round RT-PCR and a second-round multiplex PCR. MiXCR, applied by TCRdb to the multiplex PCR reads, yields one record per CDR3 protein. Among under 800,000 distinct CDR3 sequences listed, 20% to 25% were seen once. The sequenced sample was peripheral blood. The receptors come from a woman under 30 with stable Graves' hyperthyroidism. Some clones in this sample may be carry-over from other donors' samples.

The rearrangement joins TRBV10-3 to TRBJ2-5; D unclear. There are 13 residues in the CDR3. Trimming left V 5 bases short and J 1 base short, with 8 bases between. CDR1 is ENHRY, CDR2 SYGVKD, per germline. The CDR3 is CAISYGIQETQYF. DNA of the CDR3: TGTGCCATCAGTTACGGCATCCAAGAGACCCAGTACTTC.

This clonotype was picked up one time. The rearrangement uses TRBV6-5 and TRBJ2-2; 10 bases align to TRBD2. The CDR3 loop spans 15 amino acids. Germline values: CDR1 MNHEY, CDR2 SVGAGI. V lost 3 bases and J lost 3; bases outside the gene matches: 1. The CDR3 bases are TGTGCCAGCAGTTATGGACTAGCGGACACCGGGGAGCTGTTTTTT. It codes for CASSYGLADTGELFF.

With regard to this clonotype: The germline gene is not matched at one end of the junction; a read error may be the cause. V and J are TRBV5-1 and TRBJ1-1, with D tentatively TRBD1 (5 bases). Germline V lookup: CDR1 SGHRS, CDR2 YFSETQ. The CDR3 extends over 15 amino acids. The CDR3 DNA sequence: TGCGCCAGCAGCCTACGGAACCAGGGAGGCACTGAAGCTTGCTTT. Translation: CASSLRNQGGTEACF.

This clonotype has at least ten counts. This sequence joins TRBV19 and TRBJ1-1, with a tentative D call TRBD1 (5 bases). Trimming pared 0 bases from V and 2 bases from J, leaving 16 bases between. Looked up from germline, CDR1 is LNHDA and CDR2 is SQIVND (reference sequence). CDR3 length: 17 residues. CDR3 nucleotides: TGTGCCAGTAGTATAGATCCTGAAAAGGGGTTCAACACTGAAGCTTTCTTT. Its translation: CASSIDPEKGFNTEAFF.

This clonotype appeared a few times. This chain joins TRBV20-1 and TRBJ1-2; D not resolved. The CDR3 extends over 12 amino acids. Trimming stripped 3 bases from V and 8 bases from J, with 13 bases between. Per the germline V gene, CDR1 is DFQATT and CDR2 is SNEGSKA (reference sequence). The CDR3 protein is CSASPTKVGYTF. CDR3 nucleotide sequence: TGCAGTGCTAGTCCTACGAAAGTCGGCTACACCTTC.